A single T cell receptor beta chain is shown here with its context. Treatment: some 20 received Ad26.COV2.S at low or high dose, single or two shots; roughly five received placebo; per-sample allocation not given. Day 63 after the first injection of vaccine or placebo was the sampling time. Boston supplied an adult donor aged 18-55 years. The data belong to a study of Ad26.COV2.S vaccination and SARS-CoV-2 variants. For the study at large: As a participant in COV1001, the donor was in the Ad26.COV2.S trial arm. Each vaccinee took Ad26.COV2.S intramuscularly, once or twice 56 days apart.

Using immunoSEQ multiplex PCR, the repertoire was profiled, and TCRdb retains in-frame clones only, with some absent. This sample has under 250,000 clones, with around 90% found just once. The CDR3 has 15 amino acids. Trimming removed 1 base from V and 5 bases from J, with 14 bases in between. CDR1 and CDR2 (germline): GTSNPN, SVGIG (reference sequence). The rearrangement joins TRBV30 to TRBJ1-4; D gene ambiguous. The sequenced sample was peripheral blood, obtained in a trial of Ad26.COV2.S vaccine versus placebo. The clonotype originates from a person aged 18-65 years who received the Ad26.COV2.S COVID-19 vaccine or a placebo. This CDR3 reads CAWSGGNPYNEKLFF. The CDR3 DNA sequence: TGTGCCTGGAGTGGGGGAAACCCTTACAATGAAAAACTGTTTTTT.